This T cell receptor (beta chain) originates from a study of blood T cell repertoires in COVID-19. Germline V CDR1 and CDR2: SGHDT, YYEEEE. The CDR3 loop spans 12 amino acids. Trimming shortened V by 5 bases and J by 10 bases, and 15 bases separated the two germline ends. Per the original methods: Counts of nucleated cells, estimated from reference gene primer amplification, were obtained. Sequenced by immunoSEQ multiplex PCR; TCRdb stores in-frame clones only, minus some. The DNA gave D and trimming, while V, J and clone size come from that table. Seen here are over 250,000 clones, about 92% observed once, and the top ten hold 2.6%. Self-reported history from a screening survey and questionnaire set each donor's cohort. Recovered status in Cohort 3 required two negative PCRs, clearance, or symptom resolution.

The sequence was collected from a man aged 55 to 70 who had recovered from COVID-19. The chain combines TRBV5-6 with TRBJ1-2; D call uncertain. The sample consisted of PBMCs or T cells enriched from blood (not recorded which). The CDR3 nucleotides read TGTGCCAGCAGTCCCGACCGGGGTCACTACACCTTC. Its protein product is CASSPDRGHYTF.